These 21 T cell receptor beta chains were all obtained from the same sample, sequenced in a study of metastatic and nonmetastatic thyroid tumors. Every patient was untreated before thyroid surgery. TCRdb ran MiXCR on the PCR reads. The sample has 15,000 to 20,000 clones, roughly a quarter seen once. Sequenced input: adjacent normal tissue. These receptors were obtained from a female donor with papillary thyroid cancer or a benign thyroid nodule (not recorded which). Some clones in this sample may be carry-over from other donors' samples.

The chain links TRBV9 to TRBJ1-1; 9 nucleotides align to TRBD1. This CDR3 is built from 13 residues. The J segment lost 6 bases and the V segment lost 3 bases, leaving 3 bases of the junction unmatched. CDR1 is SGDLS, CDR2 YYNGEE, per germline. This CDR3 reads CASSARDRAEAFF. The CDR3, as DNA: TGTGCCAGCAGCGCGAGGGACAGGGCTGAAGCTTTCTTT.

This clone turned up a few times. The rearrangement joins TRBV19 to TRBJ1-6; no firm D call. Looked up from germline, CDR1 is LNHDA and CDR2 is SQIVND (reference sequence). This CDR3 region has 15 residues. The ends were cut back, 6 bases at V and 12 bases at J, with 21 bases in the middle. CDR3 sequence: CASSRTEELMEPLHF. For the CDR3, the DNA is TGTGCCAGTAGCCGTACCGAGGAGTTAATGGAACCCCTCCACTTT. The full variable domain, its missing parts supplied by reference TRBV19 and TRBJ1-6, is DGGITQSPKYLFRKEGQNVTLSCEQNLNHDAMYWYRQDPGQGLRLIYYSQIVNDFQKGDIAEGYSVSREKKESFPLTVTSAQKNPTAFYLCASSRTEELMEPLHFGNGTRLTVT.

Only a few counts were recorded for this clone. The chain is built from TRBV12-3 or TRBV12-4 and TRBJ2-3; D is ambiguous. The length of the CDR3 is 13 residues. The V end was cut by 5 bases, the J end by 6 bases, with 12 bases between. The CDR3 protein is CASSRLCGDTQYF. In nucleotides, the CDR3 is TGTGCCAGCAGTCGCCTCTGCGGCGATACGCAGTATTTT.

A remark on this clone: Because the CDR3 is missing its conserved closing phenylalanine or tryptophan, this is likely a read error. The chain links TRBV19 to TRBJ2-1; D is perhaps TRBD1 (6 bases). V dropped 6 bases and J dropped 1 base, with 7 bases sitting between them. The CDR3 totals 13 residues. Germline CDR1 reads LNHDA; CDR2 reads SQIVND (reference sequence). Written as DNA, the CDR3 is TGTGCCAGTAGCCAGGGGTCCTACAATGAGCAGTTCCTC. This sequence encodes CASSQGSYNEQFL.

The chain links TRBV7-2 to TRBJ1-5, with D uncertain. The length of the CDR3 is 13 residues. Germline V gives CDR1 SGHTA, CDR2 FQGNSA. V lost 1 base and J 5 bases, leaving 6 bases between the germline ends. The CDR3: CASSLGMDQPQHF. CDR3 nucleotide sequence: TGTGCCAGCAGCTTAGGAATGGATCAGCCCCAGCATTTT.

This clone is termed medium-sized. The chain employs TRBV12-3 or TRBV12-4 and TRBJ2-5, with D hard to call. This CDR3 has 14 amino acids. V was trimmed by 1 base and J by 1 base, leaving 7 bases between them. CDR3 residues: CASSLGRIQETQYF. DNA for the CDR3: TGTGCCAGCAGTTTAGGTAGAATCCAAGAGACCCAGTACTTC.

In this sample, this clone turned up a few times. This rearrangement joins TRBV6-1 to TRBJ1-6; 8 nucleotides align to TRBD1. The trim removed 5 bases at V and 5 bases at J, leaving 5 bases unmatched. This CDR3 region has 15 residues. Germline lookup yields CDR1 MNHNS and CDR2 SASEGT. CDR3 sequence: CASSPTGANNSPLHF. CDR3 DNA sequence: TGTGCCAGCAGTCCGACAGGGGCCAATAATTCACCCCTCCACTTT.

About this clone: One junction end does not reproduce the germline sequence, and a read error may be involved. Within the sample, other DNA sequences also encode this same CDR3. The rearrangement uses TRBV4-1 and TRBJ2-1, with D possibly TRBD2 on 6 matching bases. There are 17 residues in the CDR3. Germline CDR1 is MGHRA and CDR2 is YSYEKL. The CDR3 reads CTSSPALSGKGGNEQFF. Here the CDR3 DNA reads TGCACCAGCAGCCCCGCCCTTAGCGGTAAAGGTGGCAATGAGCAGTTCTTC.

This clone was recorded many times. This same CDR3 is encoded by further DNA sequences in the sample. The chain combines TRBV7-9 with TRBJ2-5, with 10 nucleotides matching TRBD2. This CDR3 contains 13 residues. Unmatched junction bases numbered 3, after V lost 7 bases and J lost 4 bases. Germline CDR1 SEHNR, CDR2 FQNEAQ (reference sequence). CDR3 amino acids: CASKRLAGETQYF. The CDR3 DNA reads as TGTGCCAGCAAAAGACTAGCGGGAGAGACCCAGTACTTC. Drawing the rest from reference TRBV7-9 and TRBJ2-5, the complete variable domain is DTGVSQNPRHKITKRGQNVTFRCDPISEHNRLYWYRQTLGQGPEFLTYFQNEAQLEKSRLLSDRFSAERPKGSFSTLEIQRTEQGDSAMYLCASKRLAGETQYFGPGTRLLVL.

Sample share makes this clone medium-sized (0.01 to 0.1%). The V call is TRBV30, the J call TRBJ1-4; no clear D. Germline lookup yields CDR1 GTSNPN and CDR2 SVGIG (reference sequence). Trimming removed 5 bases at V and 8 bases at J, with 12 bases between. This CDR3 has 12 amino acids. CDR3 bases: TGTGCCTGGGGCCCCCTGAGAGAAAAACTGTTTTTT. The encoded protein is CAWGPLREKLFF.

With respect to this clone: One junction end disagrees with the germline gene, perhaps due to a read error. The rearrangement joins TRBV20-1 to TRBJ2-7; 9 bases align to TRBD2. Germline lookup yields CDR1 DFQATT and CDR2 SNEGSKA (reference sequence). This CDR3 contains 16 residues. CDR3 residues: CSANRTSARGSYGQYF. Written as DNA, the CDR3 is TGCAGTGCTAACCGGACTAGCGCGAGAGGCTCCTACGGGCAGTACTTC.

This clone came up many times. The rearrangement joins TRBV15 to TRBJ2-6; possible D gene TRBD2, 6 bases. Per germline, CDR1 LNHNV and CDR2 YYDKDF (reference sequence). V lost 4 bases to trimming and J lost 0 bases, with 13 bases between them. This CDR3 contains 17 residues. CDR3 bases: TGTGCCACCAGCACCGGGACTCAACCCTCTGGGGCCAACGTCCTGACTTTC. Translated, it gives CATSTGTQPSGANVLTF.

This clone was recorded a few times. The rearrangement uses TRBV3-1 and TRBJ2-7; D is undetermined. This CDR3 is built from 14 residues. Germline lookup yields CDR1 LGHDT and CDR2 YNNKEL (reference sequence). The V and J ends lost 2 bases and 7 bases respectively, with 15 bases between them. The DNA for the CDR3 is TGTGCCAGCAGCCAAAAAGCAAGTGCTAGGGAGCAGTACTTC. This sequence encodes CASSQKASAREQYF.

This clone counts as medium-sized. This chain uses TRBV6-5 with TRBJ2-1, with TRBD2 matching over 12 bases. The V and J ends lost 2 bases and 8 bases, in that order; junction bases with no gene match: 4. The CDR3 sequence is 15 residues long. Germline loops: CDR1 MNHEY, CDR2 SVGAGI. The CDR3 DNA follows: TGTGCCAGCAGTTACGAACCTAGCGGGAGGGATGAGCAGTTCTTC. Its protein product is CASSYEPSGRDEQFF.

Concerning this clone: The junction departs from the called germline gene at one end, perhaps through a read error. This chain links TRBV7-8 with TRBJ1-4; D is perhaps TRBD1 (6 bases). CDR3 size: 18 residues. Germline V gene sequence: CDR1 SGHVS, CDR2 FQNEAQ. In DNA form, the CDR3 reads TGTGCCAGCAGCTTGCGCCCCAGGGGCCGTTCAACTAACGAAAAACTGTTTTTT. It encodes CASSLRPRGRSTNEKLFF.

This clone occurred many times. This rearrangement joins TRBV29-1 to TRBJ2-3, with TRBD1 matching over 10 bases. The CDR3 consists of 15 residues. V was pared by 4 bases and J by 2 bases, with 6 bases of the junction left unmatched. Looked up from germline, CDR1 is SQVTM and CDR2 is ANQGSEA. The CDR3, as DNA: TGCAGCGTTGGGGGACAGGGGCTTTACACAGATACGCAGTATTTT. Translated, it gives CSVGGQGLYTDTQYF.

This clone was found a few times. This chain joins TRBV28 and TRBJ2-5; 11 bases map to TRBD2. CDR3 size: 15 residues. Germline values: CDR1 MDHEN, CDR2 SYDVKM. V was pared by 5 bases and J by 2 bases, with 4 bases of the junction left unmatched. DNA for the CDR3: TGTGCCAGCAGTCCGGGACTAGCGGCACAAGAGACCCAGTACTTC. Protein sequence: CASSPGLAAQETQYF.

In the case of this clone: A much larger clonotype is one base distant, so this may be a read error. This specimen includes other DNA sequences encoding the same CDR3. The V gene is TRBV7-7, the J gene TRBJ2-5; a possible D gene is TRBD2 (6 bases). This CDR3 is 13 amino acids long. Germline lookup yields CDR1 SSHAT and CDR2 FNYEAQ (reference sequence). CDR3 sequence (DNA): TGTGCTAGCGGATGGACACAAGGCGAGACCCAGTACTTC. Translating it yields CASGWTQGETQYF.

The sample holds a few counts of this clone. The V call is TRBV20-1, the J call TRBJ2-7; a possible D gene is TRBD2 (5 bases). The CDR3 runs to 14 residues. CDR1 DFQATT and CDR2 SNEGSKA come from the germline V gene (reference sequence). The V gene lost 0 bases and the J gene lost 7 bases, with 16 bases spanning the gap. The CDR3 DNA is TGCAGTGCTAGAGAGCTAGCTCGAAAAAGTGAGCAGTACTTC. Its translation: CSARELARKSEQYF.

This clone appeared a few times. The V call is TRBV27, the J call TRBJ2-2, with a possible D match to TRBD1 (5 bases). This CDR3 region has 17 residues. Germline CDR1 reads MNHEY; CDR2 reads SMNVEV (reference sequence). Trimming shortened V by 6 bases and J by 1 base, and 18 bases separated the two germline ends. In DNA, the CDR3 is TGTGCCAGCAGGTCATTTGGGGTGACAGTGAACACCGGGGAGCTGTTTTTT. Protein sequence: CASRSFGVTVNTGELFF.

A few counts support this clone. A much larger clone lies one base from this, so it may be a read error. Other DNA sequences within the sample encode an identical CDR3. The chain carries TRBV2 and TRBJ2-5; tentatively, D is TRBD2 (6 bases). Germline V gene data show CDR1 as SNHLY and CDR2 as FYNNEI. This CDR3 region has 12 residues. V was trimmed by 9 bases and J by 9 bases, leaving 17 bases between them. The chain's CDR3 is CASRRLGGAQYF. CDR3 sequence (DNA): TGTGCCAGTAGGCGACTAGGAGGGGCCCAGTACTTC.